These 18 T cell receptor beta chains share one sample of origin, sequenced in a study of cytomegalovirus exposure and HLA in healthy donors. PCR amplification relied on 60 Vbeta primers (plus 13 Jbeta primers). Assay: immunoSEQ multiplex PCR; the TCRdb copy retains only in-frame clones and omits some. Of approximately 110,000 clones listed, about 13% are singletons. The sequenced material came from PBMCs. The origin of the receptors is a man in his forties or fifties in good health and CMV-seropositive.

The J gene is TRBJ1-2, the V gene TRBV30, with D unclear. The CDR3 length is 10 residues. Deletions cut 6 bases from V and 2 bases from J, with 4 bases between. CDR1 GTSNPN and CDR2 SVGIG come from the germline V gene (reference sequence). The CDR3 reads CACLNYGYTF. Written as DNA, the CDR3 is TGTGCCTGCCTAAACTATGGCTACACCTTC.

The V and J genes are TRBV6-5 and TRBJ2-7, with a tentative D call TRBD1 (6 bases). The germline V gene encodes CDR1 MNHEY and CDR2 SVGAGI. V was clipped by 5 bases and J by 0 bases, with 11 bases between them. This CDR3 is built from 14 residues. The CDR3 coding sequence is TGTGCCAGCAGTCGAGACAGGCACTCCTACGAGCAGTACTTC. It is translated as CASSRDRHSYEQYF.

This clone has just a few counts. This chain joins TRBV7-8 and TRBJ2-3; D might be TRBD2 (6 bases). Germline CDR1 is SGHVS and CDR2 is FQNEAQ. V was clipped by 3 bases and J by 6 bases, with 16 bases between them. The CDR3 extends over 15 amino acids. CDR3 sequence: CASSFGGGAWDTQYF. CDR3 in DNA: TGTGCCAGCAGCTTTGGGGGAGGTGCATGGGATACGCAGTATTTT.

This clone turned up a few times. The V and J genes are TRBV18 and TRBJ2-1; 15 bases line up with TRBD2. The CDR3 has 17 amino acids. Germline lookup yields CDR1 KGHSH and CDR2 LQKENI. Unmatched junction bases numbered 6, after V lost 0 bases and J lost 9 bases. As DNA, the CDR3 is TGTGCCAGCTCACCACCCGGGACTAGCGGGAGGCCCGCTGAGCAGTTCTTC. It encodes CASSPPGTSGRPAEQFF.

This clone was counted a few times. This sequence joins TRBV18 and TRBJ1-4; tentative D call: TRBD1 (6 bases). Germline loops: CDR1 KGHSH, CDR2 LQKENI. The CDR3 length is 15 residues. Trimming stripped 4 bases from V and 7 bases from J, with 16 bases between. CDR3 loop: CASSLRKDSGEKLFF. The CDR3 region has the DNA TGTGCCAGCTCACTTAGGAAGGACAGTGGTGAAAAACTGTTTTTT.

A few counts support this clone. The rearrangement links TRBV2 to TRBJ2-2; 7 bases are a match to TRBD1. This CDR3 region has 15 residues. Trimming at V came to 9 bases and at J to 6 bases, leaving 13 bases not matched to a gene. Germline loops: CDR1 SNHLY, CDR2 FYNNEI. This CDR3 is CASTSEGAPPGELFF. The CDR3, as DNA: TGTGCCAGTACGAGTGAGGGGGCGCCGCCCGGGGAGCTGTTTTTT.

The DNA for the CDR3 is TGTGCCAGCAGCTCTCCGGGACAGGGAACATACGAGCAGTACTTC. Encoded protein: CASSSPGQGTYEQYF. The chain is built from TRBV27 and TRBJ2-7, with 9 positions matching TRBD1. The junction had 10 bases not matched to a gene; V was cut back by 6 bases and J by 4 bases. The CDR3 has 15 residues. Germline V CDR1 and CDR2: MNHEY, SMNVEV (reference sequence).

This clone occurred a few times. CDR3 DNA: TGTGCCAGCAGCTTAAGCGGGACTGGAACCTACGAGCAGTACTTC. This codes for CASSLSGTGTYEQYF. The chain recombines TRBV11-3 with TRBJ2-7; TRBD2 matches 7 bases. Trimming took 2 bases from V and 2 from J; bases not matched to a gene: 6. This CDR3 is built from 15 residues. The V gene's germline CDR1 is SGHNT and CDR2 YENEEA.

This clone turned up a few times. The chain carries TRBV19 and TRBJ1-1; 7 bases fit TRBD1. This CDR3 spans 15 amino acids. The V segment lost 5 bases and the J segment 3 bases; nucleotides outside the gene matches: 9. Per the germline V gene, CDR1 is LNHDA and CDR2 is SQIVND (reference sequence). As DNA, the CDR3 is TGTGCCAGTAGTTCCCCGGGACAGACGGACACTGAAGCTTTCTTT. This codes for CASSSPGQTDTEAFF.

This clone was seen only a few times. J is TRBJ2-3 and V is TRBV2; 7 nucleotides match TRBD1. V gave up 6 bases and J gave up 2 bases; unmatched junction bases: 5. This CDR3 has 14 amino acids. Germline CDR1 reads SNHLY; CDR2 reads FYNNEI. CDR3 DNA: TGTGCCAGCAGAGTGGGACAGATCACAGATACGCAGTATTTT. Its translation: CASRVGQITDTQYF.

V usage is TRBV5-4 and J usage is TRBJ2-2; possibly TRBD2 for D (6 bases). The CDR3 extends over 15 amino acids. Trimming stripped 5 bases from V and 4 bases from J, with 15 bases between. Germline V CDR1 and CDR2: SGHNT, YYREEE (reference sequence). In DNA, the CDR3 is TGTGCCAGCAGTGTCCCCCTTAGCGGCACCGGGGAGCTGTTTTTT. Protein: CASSVPLSGTGELFF.

The genes are TRBV5-1 and TRBJ2-2; D is perhaps TRBD1 (6 bases). Germline CDR1 and CDR2: SGHRS and YFSETQ. Trimming removed 1 base from V and 0 bases from J, with 10 bases in between. This CDR3 region has 16 residues. The CDR3 reads CASSLFGQPNTGELFF. DNA for the CDR3: TGCGCCAGCAGCTTGTTCGGACAGCCGAACACCGGGGAGCTGTTTTTT.

This chain uses TRBV2 with TRBJ2-1, with a possible D match to TRBD2 (6 bases). The ends were cut back, 8 bases at V and 8 bases at J, with 25 bases in the middle. Germline CDR1 reads SNHLY; CDR2 reads FYNNEI. The CDR3 loop spans 16 amino acids. The CDR3 sequence: CASVRRGYRAVDEQFF. The CDR3 DNA reads as TGTGCCAGCGTTCGGCGGGGCTACCGGGCGGTCGATGAGCAGTTCTTC.

This clone appeared a few times. The V and J genes are TRBV27 and TRBJ2-7, with 9 nucleotides matching TRBD1. The CDR3 totals 13 residues. The ends lost 7 bases at V and 5 bases at J; junction bases unmatched: 6. Germline CDR1 MNHEY, CDR2 SMNVEV (reference sequence). CDR3 bases: TGTGCCAGCAAAGGGAGGGACAGGGACGAGCAGTACTTC. It codes for CASKGRDRDEQYF.

The gene calls are TRBV18 and TRBJ2-7, with TRBD2 matching 8 bases. The junction had 10 bases not matched to a gene; V was cut back by 3 bases and J by 6 bases. The CDR3 contains 15 residues. CDR1 is KGHSH and CDR2 is LQKENI in the germline V gene. The CDR3 nucleotides read TGTGCCAGCTCACCGGGAACGGGAGGGCTAAGCGAGCAGTACTTC. Amino acid sequence: CASSPGTGGLSEQYF. Using reference TRBV18 and TRBJ2-7 for the parts outside the CDR3, the full variable domain is NAGVMQNPRHLVRRRGQEARLRCSPMKGHSHVYWYRQLPEEGLKFMVYLQKENIIDESGMPKERFSAEFPKEGPSILRIQQVVRGDSAAYFCASSPGTGGLSEQYFGPGTRLTVT.

This clone was picked up a small number of times. The rearrangement joins TRBV29-1 to TRBJ2-7, with D perhaps matching TRBD2 (5 bases). CDR3 length: 11 residues. The ends were cut back, 4 bases at V and 4 bases at J, with 8 bases in the middle. CDR1 SQVTM and CDR2 ANQGSEA come from the germline V gene. CDR3 residues: CSVGGSYEQYF. In DNA, the CDR3 is TGCAGCGTTGGAGGGTCGTACGAGCAGTACTTC.

J is TRBJ2-1 and V is TRBV2; 10 bases fit TRBD2. The CDR3 sequence is 15 residues long. The ends lost 8 bases at V and 6 bases at J; junction bases unmatched: 10. Germline CDR1 and CDR2: SNHLY and FYNNEI. In DNA, the CDR3 is TGTGCCAGCGCCGGGACTAGCGACGCTATCAATGAGCAGTTCTTC. It encodes CASAGTSDAINEQFF.

The chain is built from TRBV5-4 and TRBJ1-2; 8 bases map to TRBD1. The V gene's germline CDR1 is SGHNT and CDR2 YYREEE (reference sequence). There are 15 residues in the CDR3. J lost 1 base, V lost 0 bases, and 2 bases had no gene match. CDR3 sequence: CASSLGTGINYGYTF. CDR3 bases: TGTGCCAGCAGCTTGGGGACAGGGATTAACTATGGCTACACCTTC.